The source of this T cell receptor beta chain is a study of CD8 T cells in ankylosing spondylitis. TCRdb processed the 5' RACE reads anew with MiXCR; each CDR3 protein has one entry. The table lists roughly 440,000 distinct CDR3 sequences, 17% of them singletons. The study, taken as a whole, reports: Ankylosing spondylitis blood appeared to be characterized by a TCR beta motif of several highly homologous variants.

Concerning this clonotype itself: Its target is unknown.

From germline, CDR1 is DFQATT and CDR2 SNEGSKA (reference sequence). CDR3 length: 13 residues. V lost 5 bases and J 5 bases, leaving 15 bases between the germline ends. This sequence joins TRBV20-1 and TRBJ1-2; possibly TRBD1 for D (6 bases). The TCR sequence derives from a male donor with ankylosing spondylitis. Sequenced input: blood, either unsorted or a sorted T cell fraction (not recorded which). In DNA, the CDR3 is TGCAGTGCTCCCGGACAGACCCGTTATGGCTACACCTTC. Translating gives CSAPGQTRYGYTF.